These 10 T cell receptor beta chains came from one sample sequenced in a study of blood T cell repertoires in COVID-19. The table came from immunoSEQ multiplex PCR; TCRdb's copy has only in-frame clones and leaves some out. The sample gives 90,000 to 100,000 clones, 70% to 85% of which show up once; about a tenth is in the top ten. Sequencing used peripheral blood. All receptors derive from a man aged 65 to 79 with active or convalescent COVID-19.

This chain uses TRBV19 with TRBJ2-3; tentative D call: TRBD1 (5 bases). CDR3 length: 14 residues. V was clipped by 8 bases and J by 8 bases, with 20 bases between them. Germline CDR1 and CDR2: LNHDA and SQIVND (reference sequence). As DNA, the CDR3 is TGTGCCAGTTGCCTAAACGTCGGACACCCTACGCAGTATTTT. It translates to CASCLNVGHPTQYF.

V gene TRBV7-8 combines with J gene TRBJ1-4; a weak D match, TRBD1 (6 bases). Trimming took 0 bases from V and 4 from J, leaving 12 bases between them. The V gene's germline CDR1 is SGHVS and CDR2 FQNEAQ. This CDR3 has 16 amino acids. The chain's CDR3 is CASSLALTGDNEKLFF. CDR3 DNA: TGTGCCAGCAGCTTAGCCTTGACAGGAGATAATGAAAAACTGTTTTTT.

This clone was counted once. The rearrangement uses TRBV2 and TRBJ2-5; 7 bases are shared with TRBD1. This CDR3 is built from 13 residues. V lost 7 bases, J lost 3 bases, and 5 bases stayed unmatched. Germline V gives CDR1 SNHLY, CDR2 FYNNEI. CDR3 in amino acids: CASTRDREETQYF. In DNA, the CDR3 is TGTGCCAGCACCCGGGACAGAGAAGAGACCCAGTACTTC.

The chain employs TRBV13 and TRBJ1-2; unclear D gene. CDR1 and CDR2 from the germline V gene are PRHDT and FYEKMQ (reference sequence). This CDR3 has 13 amino acids. Trimming pared 0 bases from V and 2 bases from J, leaving 4 bases between. The CDR3 loop reads CASSLGQNYGYTF. The CDR3 DNA reads as TGTGCCAGCAGCTTAGGACAGAACTATGGCTACACCTTC. Based on the CDR3 plus reference TRBV13 and TRBJ1-2, the full variable domain is AAGVIQSPRHLIKEKRETATLKCYPIPRHDTVYWYQQGPGQDPQFLISFYEKMQSDKGSIPDRFSAQQFSDYHSELNMSSLELGDSALYFCASSLGQNYGYTFGSGTRLTVV.

The gene calls are TRBV29-1 and TRBJ2-7; 8 nucleotides match TRBD1. Germline loops: CDR1 SQVTM, CDR2 ANQGSEA. V was clipped by 4 bases and J by 1 base; unmatched bases: 6. There are 14 residues in the CDR3. CDR3 coding DNA: TGCAGCGTTGTATCCGGACAGGGATCCTACGAGCAGTACTTC. Translation: CSVVSGQGSYEQYF.

This clone was detected only a few times. The chain links TRBV19 to TRBJ1-5; D is possibly TRBD1 (6 bases). The CDR3 has 15 residues. Germline lookup yields CDR1 LNHDA and CDR2 SQIVND (reference sequence). The V and J ends lost 7 bases and 0 bases respectively, with 13 bases between them. Here the CDR3 reads CASTDRLYSNQPQHF. CDR3 sequence (DNA): TGTGCCAGTACCGACAGGCTCTATAGCAATCAGCCCCAGCATTTT.

This rearrangement joins TRBV14 to TRBJ1-1; 7 nucleotides match TRBD1. The germline CDR1 and CDR2 sequences are SGHDN and FVKESK. The length of the CDR3 is 16 residues. With 5 bases clipped from V and 0 bases from J, the junction kept 9 bases outside the gene matches. CDR3 bases: TGTGCCAGCAGCTATCGGACAGGATACATGAACACTGAAGCTTTCTTT. Protein sequence: CASSYRTGYMNTEAFF.

The gene calls are TRBV5-4 and TRBJ2-5; TRBD2 matches at 13 bases. This CDR3 spans 15 amino acids. Germline V CDR1 and CDR2: SGHNT, YYREEE (reference sequence). V shed 4 bases, J shed 4 bases, and the junction held 4 bases outside the gene matches. CDR3 in amino acids: CASSTGLAGRETQYF. CDR3 in DNA: TGTGCCAGCAGCACGGGACTAGCGGGGAGAGAGACCCAGTACTTC. Drawing the rest from reference TRBV5-4 and TRBJ2-5, the complete variable domain is ETGVTQSPTHLIKTRGQQVTLRCSSQSGHNTVSWYQQALGQGPQFIFQYYREEENGRGNFPPRFSGLQFPNYSSELNVNALELDDSALYLCASSTGLAGRETQYFGPGTRLLVL.

This chain links TRBV3-1 (or the pseudogene TRBV3-2) with TRBJ1-2; 7 bases agree with TRBD1. CDR3 length: 14 residues. Trimming took 3 bases from V and 7 from J; bases not matched to a gene: 8. Germline CDR1 is LGHDT and CDR2 is YNNKEL (reference sequence). CDR3 loop: CASSHRTGPFGYTF. Written as DNA, the CDR3 is TGTGCCAGCAGCCATCGGACAGGTCCCTTTGGCTACACCTTC.

Only a few counts were recorded for this clone. This sequence joins TRBV2 and TRBJ1-2, with 8 bases identical to TRBD1. From germline, CDR1 is SNHLY and CDR2 FYNNEI. This CDR3 has 15 residues. V lost 5 bases, J lost 7 bases, and 12 bases stayed unmatched. DNA for the CDR3: TGTGCCAGCAGTCCCCCGGGACAGGTCGTGTTTGGCTACACCTTC. It codes for CASSPPGQVVFGYTF.